What follows describes a single T cell receptor beta chain. The antigen remains undetermined. Post-sort purity exceeded 98% for all sorted populations. The sample originates from a study of beta chain features in type 1 diabetes. Study results and limitations: In patients and controls equally, PCR might favor templates that are shorter. VDJ junctions from patients with type 1 diabetes contained fewer insertions and more deletions. Shortening that was moderate but significant affected the TCRB CDR3s of Type 1 diabetes patients in all four CD4+ subsets.

V lost 3 bases to trimming and J lost 0 bases; unmatched junction nucleotides: 5. The CDR3 extends over 15 amino acids. The germline V gene encodes CDR1 SGHVS and CDR2 FNYEAQ. The entirety of the isolated RNA underwent reverse transcription, so expressed TCRB transcripts were sequenced. Profiled with immunoSEQ multiplex PCR; TCRdb holds only in-frame clones, not every one. The sample holds 120,000 to 150,000 clones; more than 10% are singletons and the top ten take around 1.2%. The specimen sequenced was central memory CD4+ T cells from blood. This clonotype originated in a man younger than 30 with type 1 diabetes. The chain is built from TRBV7-6 and TRBJ2-7, with 7 bases aligning to TRBD1. For the CDR3, the DNA is TGTGCCAGCAGCTTTGGGACAGAGTACTCCTACGAGCAGTACTTC. This gives the protein CASSFGTEYSYEQYF.